This TCR beta chain is from a study of metastatic and nonmetastatic thyroid tumors. MiXCR was used by TCRdb to re-call the PCR reads. Of roughly 3,900 clones listed, around a third are singletons. Among the patients, none had received any treatment before thyroid surgery. Sequencing was performed on tumor tissue. The source of this sequence is a female donor with papillary thyroid cancer or a benign thyroid nodule (not recorded which). Some clones in this sample may be carry-over from other donors' samples.

CDR3 loop: CASSQLGLRDSYNEQFF. DNA for the CDR3: TGCGCCAGCAGCCAACTAGGACTCCGGGACAGCTACAATGAGCAGTTCTTC. The chain couples TRBV4-3 to TRBJ2-1, with TRBD1 matching over 7 bases. J lost 3 bases, V lost 2 bases, and 10 bases had no gene match. The V gene's germline CDR1 is LGHNA and CDR2 YSLEER. The length of the CDR3 is 17 residues.